This T cell receptor (beta chain) is from a study of blood T cell repertoires in COVID-19. Study context: From the United States, Italy and Spain came samples of acute and convalescent COVID-19. PBMCs, B-cell-depleted T cells, or T cells were the source of the cDNA or gDNA that made up the material.

V was pared by 3 bases and J by 0 bases, with 7 bases between. The germline gives CDR1 SGHRS, CDR2 YFSETQ. The CDR3 runs 13 residues. As handled by the study authors: Reference gene primer amplification yielded estimated nucleated cell counts. Measured with immunoSEQ multiplex PCR; TCRdb has only the in-frame clones, and not every one. V and J calls and clone size are those listed in that table; D and trimming were worked out from the DNA. The repertoire has some 90,000 clones, approximately 89% of them found once; the top ten carry about 2%. The clonotype originates from a man aged 50 to 59 with acute or convalescent COVID-19. Sequenced input: peripheral blood. J is TRBJ2-7 and V is TRBV5-1, with a tentative D call TRBD1 (6 bases). The CDR3 DNA follows: TGCGCCAGCAGCTGGGACATCTCCTACGAGCAGTACTTC. Its translation is CASSWDISYEQYF.